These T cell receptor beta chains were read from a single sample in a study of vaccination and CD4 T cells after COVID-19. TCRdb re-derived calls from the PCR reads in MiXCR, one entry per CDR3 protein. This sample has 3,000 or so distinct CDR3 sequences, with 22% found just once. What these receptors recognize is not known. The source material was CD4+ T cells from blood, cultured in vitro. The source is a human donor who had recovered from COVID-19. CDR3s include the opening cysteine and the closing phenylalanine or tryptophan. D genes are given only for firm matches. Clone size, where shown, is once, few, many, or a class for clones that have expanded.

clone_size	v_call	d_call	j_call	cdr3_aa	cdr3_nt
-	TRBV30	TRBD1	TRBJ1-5	CAWSVGQGAVQPQHF	TGTGCCTGGAGTGTAGGCCAGGGGGCGGTCCAGCCCCAGCATTTT
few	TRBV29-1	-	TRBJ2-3	CSVELGDTQYF	TGCAGCGTTGAACTTGGGGATACGCAGTATTTT
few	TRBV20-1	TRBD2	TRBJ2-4	CSARLASAKNIQYF	TGCAGTGCTCGACTAGCCTCCGCCAAAAACATTCAGTACTTC
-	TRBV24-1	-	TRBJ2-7	CATSEKGEQYF	TGTGCCACCAGTGAAAAGGGAGAGCAGTACTTC
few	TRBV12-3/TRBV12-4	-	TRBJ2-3	CASSLVTDTQYF	TGTGCCAGCAGTTTGGTCACAGATACGCAGTATTTT
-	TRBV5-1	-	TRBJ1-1	CASSLDRGLNTEAFF	TGCGCCAGCAGCTTGGACCGGGGGTTGAACACTGAAGCTTTCTTT
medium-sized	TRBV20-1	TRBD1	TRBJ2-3	CSAFTGGGVTDTQYF	TGCAGTGCTTTTACAGGGGGCGGTGTTACAGATACGCAGTATTTT
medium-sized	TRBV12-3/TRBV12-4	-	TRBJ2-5	CASRNTGTQYF	TGTGCCAGCAGAAATACAGGGACCCAGTACTTC
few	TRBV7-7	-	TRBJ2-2	CASSLSPAGELFF	TGTGCTAGCAGTTTGAGTCCTGCCGGGGAGCTGTTTTTT
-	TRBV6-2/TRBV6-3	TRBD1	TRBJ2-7	CASRSTGDYEQYF	TGTGCCAGCAGATCGACAGGGGACTACGAGCAGTACTTC
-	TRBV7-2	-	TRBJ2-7	CASSSGGMGAYEQYF	TGTGCCAGCAGCTCCGGTGGGATGGGGGCCTACGAGCAGTACTTC
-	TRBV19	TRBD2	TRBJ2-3	CASSIGLAGALSTDTQYF	TGTGCCAGTAGTATCGGACTAGCGGGGGCCCTTAGCACAGATACGCAGTATTTT
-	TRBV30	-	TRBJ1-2	CAWSGKGYGYTF	TGTGCCTGGAGTGGTAAAGGCTATGGCTACACCTTC
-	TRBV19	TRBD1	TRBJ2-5	CASSGLGQGGETQYF	TGTGCCAGTAGCGGACTCGGACAGGGCGGGGAGACCCAGTACTTC
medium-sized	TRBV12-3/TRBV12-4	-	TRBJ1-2	CASSFRGGNYGYTF	TGTGCCAGCAGTTTTAGGGGGGGGAACTATGGCTACACCTTC
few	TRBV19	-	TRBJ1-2	CASSMRADGNYGYTF	TGTGCCAGTAGTATGAGGGCCGACGGAAACTATGGCTACACCTTC
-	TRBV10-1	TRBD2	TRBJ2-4	CASARATGTSGGAGAKNIQYF	TGCGCCAGCGCAAGGGCAACAGGGACTAGCGGGGGGGCGGGAGCCAAAAACATTCAGTACTTC
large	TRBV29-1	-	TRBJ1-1	CSVGGYGGEAFF	TGCAGCGTTGGAGGTTATGGGGGTGAAGCTTTCTTT
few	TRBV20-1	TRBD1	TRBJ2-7	CSAGKRQGARSYEQYF	TGCAGTGCTGGAAAGCGACAGGGGGCGAGATCCTACGAGCAGTACTTC
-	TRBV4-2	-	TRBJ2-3	CASSRPAGDTQYF	TGTGCCAGCAGCCGCCCAGCCGGAGATACGCAGTATTTT
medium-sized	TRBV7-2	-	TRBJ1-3	CASSPGPGRGEGNTIYF	TGTGCCAGCAGCCCTGGTCCGGGTCGGGGTGAGGGGAACACCATATATTTT
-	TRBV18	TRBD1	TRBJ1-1	CASSPGQDTEAFF	TGTGCCAGCTCACCGGGACAGGACACTGAAGCTTTCTTT
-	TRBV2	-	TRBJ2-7	CASSLEGLTGEGDEQYF	TGTGCCAGCAGCCTCGAGGGGTTAACAGGGGAGGGAGACGAGCAGTACTTC
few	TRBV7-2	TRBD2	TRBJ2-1	CASSLTGLVYNEQFF	TGTGCCAGCAGCTTGACCGGACTAGTCTACAATGAGCAGTTCTTC
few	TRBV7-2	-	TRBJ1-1	CASLGGGNMNTEAFF	TGTGCCAGCCTTGGGGGGGGAAACATGAACACTGAAGCTTTCTTT
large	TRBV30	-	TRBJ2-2	CAWDQSWGQGSSGELFF	TGTGCCTGGGATCAATCCTGGGGGCAGGGATCGAGCGGGGAGCTGTTTTTT
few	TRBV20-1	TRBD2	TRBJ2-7	CSARVTGGVDNEQYF	TGCAGTGCTAGAGTCACGGGAGGGGTTGACAACGAGCAGTACTTC
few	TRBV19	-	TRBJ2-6	CASSIRARGATGANVLTF	TGTGCCAGTAGTATACGCGCTCGGGGGGCGACTGGGGCCAACGTCCTGACTTTC
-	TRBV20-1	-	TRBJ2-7	CSARVVGSLYEQYF	TGCAGTGCTAGGGTAGTAGGTTCACTCTACGAGCAGTACTTC
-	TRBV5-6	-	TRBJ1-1	CASSRQGNPNTEAFF	TGTGCCAGCAGCAGGCAGGGCAACCCGAACACTGAAGCTTTCTTT
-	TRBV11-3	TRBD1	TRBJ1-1	CASSSRTGTEAFF	TGTGCCAGCAGCTCCCGGACAGGCACTGAAGCTTTCTTT
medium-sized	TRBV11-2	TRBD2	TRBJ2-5	CASSPGGTRTETQYF	TGTGCCAGCAGCCCCGGCGGGACTAGAACAGAGACCCAGTACTTC
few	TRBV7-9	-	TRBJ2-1	CASSKGAGASYNEQFF	TGTGCCAGCAGCAAGGGGGCGGGGGCCTCCTACAATGAGCAGTTCTTC
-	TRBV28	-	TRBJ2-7	CASSSGDSIHEQYF	TGTGCCAGCAGTTCGGGCGATAGCATCCACGAGCAGTACTTC
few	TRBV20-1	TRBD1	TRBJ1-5	CSASGTGVEPQHF	TGCAGTGCTAGTGGGACAGGGGTCGAACCCCAGCATTTT
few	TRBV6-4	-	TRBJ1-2	CASSAYLVVSGYTF	TGTGCCAGCAGTGCCTACCTTGTCGTCAGTGGCTACACCTTC
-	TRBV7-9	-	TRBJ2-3	CASSLGRAHTDTQYF	TGTGCCAGCAGCTTGGGCAGGGCCCACACAGATACGCAGTATTTT
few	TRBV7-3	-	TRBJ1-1	CASSLTPTGGVFVNTEAFF	TGTGCCAGCAGCTTAACCCCGACAGGTGGGGTTTTCGTGAACACTGAAGCTTTCTTT
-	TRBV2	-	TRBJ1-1	CASRGRVYTEAFF	TGTGCCAGCAGGGGCAGGGTTTACACTGAAGCTTTCTTT
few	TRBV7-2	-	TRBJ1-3	CASSLTGRLRRSGNTIYF	TGTGCCAGCAGCCTCACCGGACGGCTACGCCGCTCTGGAAACACCATATATTTT
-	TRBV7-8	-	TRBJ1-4	CASRRAGDEKLFF	TGTGCCAGCAGGAGGGCAGGGGATGAAAAACTGTTTTTT
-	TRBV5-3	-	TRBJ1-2	CARSFREANYGYTF	TGTGCCAGAAGCTTCAGGGAAGCTAACTATGGCTACACCTTC
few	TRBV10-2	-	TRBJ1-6	CASSAEVGASPLHF	TGCGCCAGCAGTGCTGAGGTTGGGGCATCACCCCTCCACTTT
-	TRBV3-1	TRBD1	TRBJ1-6	CASSHGTGSSPLHF	TGTGCCAGCAGCCACGGGACAGGGTCATCACCCCTCCACTTT
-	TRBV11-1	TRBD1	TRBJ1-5	CASSLGQGLRPQHF	TGTGCCAGCAGCTTAGGACAGGGGCTTAGACCCCAGCATTTT
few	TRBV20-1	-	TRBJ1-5	CSANKGDGNQPQHF	TGCAGTGCTAATAAAGGGGACGGCAATCAGCCCCAGCATTTT
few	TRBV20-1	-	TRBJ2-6	CSARSGPGANVLTF	TGCAGTGCCCGCTCAGGGCCTGGGGCCAACGTCCTGACTTTC
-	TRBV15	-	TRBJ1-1	CATSRDRRGTEAFF	TGTGCCACCAGCAGAGATAGGAGGGGCACTGAAGCTTTCTTT
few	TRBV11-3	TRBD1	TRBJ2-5	CASSRPGQGGETQYF	TGTGCCAGCAGCCGTCCGGGACAGGGAGGAGAGACCCAGTACTTC
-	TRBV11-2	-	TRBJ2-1	CASSWSLGNEQFF	TGTGCCAGCAGCTGGTCCCTGGGGAATGAGCAGTTCTTC
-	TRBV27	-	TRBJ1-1	CASSFSVGGEAFF	TGTGCCAGCAGTTTCTCTGTCGGGGGTGAAGCTTTCTTT
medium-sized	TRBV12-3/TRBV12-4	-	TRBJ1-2	CASSLLIDTNYGYTF	TGTGCCAGCAGCCTGCTGATAGATACTAACTATGGCTACACCTTC
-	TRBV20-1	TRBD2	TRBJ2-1	CSARLAGGQSYNEQFF	TGCAGTGCTAGACTAGCGGGGGGACAATCCTACAATGAGCAGTTCTTC
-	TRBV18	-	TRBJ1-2	CASSPQGRHYGYTF	TGTGCCAGCTCACCCCAGGGGCGCCACTATGGCTACACCTTC